This TCR beta chain was identified during a study of cytomegalovirus exposure and HLA in healthy donors. Study in general: Findings of an earlier analysis included about 100 million unique TCR beta sequences from roughly 200 million T cells. The study, taken as a whole, reports: Using the classifier, cytomegalovirus status was reportedly diagnosed with high specificity and sensitivity. Later work showed greater clonal expansion in HLA-associated TCR beta chains than in equally common others.

CDR1 and CDR2 from the germline V gene are SGHRS and YFSETQ. CDR3 length: 14 residues. V lost 3 bases to trimming and J lost 9 bases; unmatched junction nucleotides: 10. The PCR made use of 60 Vbeta and 13 Jbeta primers. Using immunoSEQ multiplex PCR, the repertoire was profiled, and TCRdb retains in-frame clones only, with some absent. The table has 60,000 to 70,000 clones, 65% to 80% seen once. Everyone who donated was a healthy bone marrow donor. Turning to this clone: Its matching antigen is unknown.

Input material: PBMCs. The TCR comes from a middle-aged man in good health and CMV-seropositive. The chain recombines TRBV5-1 with TRBJ2-7; TRBD1 matches at 9 bases. DNA for the CDR3: TGCGCCAGCAGCTACGGACAGGGGAGGGAGATGCAGTACTTC. Protein: CASSYGQGREMQYF.